The clone carrying this T cell receptor (beta chain) was counted at least ten times. Its matching antigen is unknown. These data originate in a study of neurological immune-mediated disorders. The CDR3 totals 14 residues. Trimming cost V 4 bases and J 4 bases, with 14 bases left between them. Germline CDR1 is SGHRS and CDR2 is YFSETQ. TCRdb re-called the 5' RACE reads through MiXCR, storing one row per CDR3 protein. The top ten clones hold about 3.1% of a sample with about 53,000 distinct CDR3 sequences, roughly 3.5% of them seen once. The study, taken as a whole, reports: Because no CDR3 amino acid sequences were shared across subjects by expanded clones, private repertoires were suggested in all groups.

The rearrangement joins TRBV5-1 to TRBJ2-5; D is uncertain. The sample was PBMCs. The TCR comes from a woman in her 30s with multiple sclerosis. The CDR3 region has the DNA TGCGCCAGCAGCCTGCGGACGCCCGGAGAGACCCAGTACTTC. It codes for CASSLRTPGETQYF.